The clone carrying this T cell receptor (beta chain) has only one observation. The antigen is unknown. The assay was immunoSEQ multiplex PCR, and TCRdb's table has in-frame clones only and misses some. The table includes over 50,000 clones, 86% detected once. Germline CDR1 LNHDA, CDR2 SQIVND (reference sequence). This CDR3 spans 15 amino acids. The V segment lost 7 bases and the J segment 7 bases; nucleotides outside the gene matches: 9. The data were obtained in a study of OX40 agonist ivuxolimab in advanced cancers. Study summary: As their treatment, patients were administered ivuxolimab, an agonistic anti-OX40 (CD134) antibody. Study observations and caveats: At doses 0.1 to 3.0 mg/kg, CD4+ and CD8+ clones expanded.

The starting material was CD4+ or CD8+ T cells sorted from blood, obtained in a trial of the OX40 agonist ivuxolimab. The clonotype was recovered from an adult with an advanced solid tumor such as melanoma, head and neck, liver or kidney cancer. The chain combines TRBV19 with TRBJ2-2; 10 bases line up with TRBD1. CDR3 in DNA: TGTGCCAGTACTGACAGGGGGCACGTCAACGGGGAGCTGTTTTTT. Protein: CASTDRGHVNGELFF.